The TCR beta chain under discussion was sequenced for a study of technical replicates of blood from a few donors. The table came from immunoSEQ multiplex PCR; TCRdb's copy has only in-frame clones and leaves some out. This sample has tens of thousands of clones, with 94% found just once. Trimming stripped 4 bases from V and 8 bases from J, with 18 bases between. Germline V gene sequence: CDR1 SGHRS, CDR2 YFSETQ. The CDR3 covers 15 residues. The sample was T cells isolated from PBMCs. The clonotype originates from a human donor in good health. The V gene is TRBV5-1, the J gene TRBJ1-4; maybe TRBD1 (6 bases). The CDR3 sequence is CASSRIEDSEEKLFF. For the CDR3, the DNA is TGCGCCAGCAGCAGGATCGAGGACAGTGAAGAAAAACTGTTTTTT.